This T cell receptor beta chain was captured in a study of low-dose radiotherapy and immunotherapy resistance in tumors. Study details: Those assigned to Cohort 2 were treated with 1 Gy per fraction every two weeks (13 Gy in total over 26 weeks). One day before radiation and immunotherapy, intravenous cyclophosphamide 200 mg/m2 was administered, with this repeated every two weeks.

Treatment of the donors consisted of nivolumab and ipilimumab (plus aspirin, low-dose cyclophosphamide and low-dose radiotherapy). V was clipped by 8 bases and J by 7 bases, with 8 bases between them. This CDR3 is 11 amino acids long. Priming of first-strand cDNA relied on TRAV- and TRBV-specific primers (covering alpha and beta chains). A constant-region primer paired with the V-primer adapter amplified TCRs over approximately 19 PCR cycles. mRNA isolates were amplified via in vitro transcription. TCRdb reprocessed the reads with MiXCR, giving one entry per CDR3 protein. The sample has around 9,800 distinct CDR3 sequences; roughly four fifths are singletons.

V gene TRBV12-3 or TRBV12-4 combines with J gene TRBJ1-4; D ambiguous. The source is a human donor with advanced metastatic prostate, ovarian, gallbladder or colorectal cancer (not recorded which). This table probably holds off-target reads from a library built for another chain. The CDR3 sequence is CASGAGEKLFF. The CDR3 DNA is TGTGCCAGCGGCGCGGGTGAAAAACTGTTTTTT.